This is a list of T cell receptor beta chains from one sample in a study of T cell responses to AZD1222 COVID-19 vaccine. Repertoires were generated with immunoSEQ multiplex PCR, while TCRdb's copy carries only in-frame clones and drops some. In the table there are approximately 190,000 clones, roughly 92% of which are singletons. The sample in question was peripheral blood, obtained 28 days after the second AZD1222 dose. The origin of the receptors is an adult who received the AZD1222 COVID-19 vaccine. Both conserved end residues are part of each CDR3. A D gene is named only where the DNA matches it firmly. Expanded clones get a size class; other rows say once, few or many, or leave the size out.

clone size	J gene	V gene	CDR3 length	D gene	CDR3 protein	CDR3 DNA
once	TRBJ2-7	TRBV6-5	15	TRBD2	CASTPLAGGSYEQYF	TGTGCCAGCACCCCGTTAGCGGGGGGATCCTACGAGCAGTACTTC
-	TRBJ1-6	TRBV5-1	15	TRBD1	CASSLYGTANSPLHF	TGCGCCAGCAGCTTGTACGGGACAGCTAATTCACCCCTCCACTTT
once	TRBJ2-1	TRBV29-1	13	-	CSVIKSSYNEQFF	TGCAGCGTTATTAAGAGCTCCTACAATGAGCAGTTCTTC
-	TRBJ1-2	TRBV4-2	13	-	CASSQDPGYGYTF	TGTGCCAGCAGCCAAGATCCGGGCTATGGCTACACCTTC
-	TRBJ1-3	TRBV6-6	17	-	CASSPSPAGGSGNTIYF	TGTGCCAGCAGTCCCTCTCCTGCAGGCGGCTCTGGAAACACCATATATTTT
-	TRBJ2-2	TRBV5-1	14	-	CASSLDPGTGELFF	TGCGCCAGCAGCTTGGATCCGGGGACCGGGGAGCTGTTTTTT
-	TRBJ1-6	TRBV27	16	-	CASSLLALTEVSPLHF	TGTGCCAGCAGTTTATTAGCGCTGACTGAAGTTTCACCCCTCCACTTT
-	TRBJ1-2	TRBV12-3/TRBV12-4	13	-	CASSLAEGYGYTF	TGTGCCAGCAGTTTGGCGGAGGGTTATGGCTACACCTTC
once	TRBJ1-2	TRBV6-5	15	TRBD1	CASRAGQGGDYGYTF	TGTGCCAGCAGAGCTGGACAGGGGGGAGACTATGGCTACACCTTC
-	TRBJ2-4	TRBV6-1	16	-	CASSVPLVGAKNIQYF	TGTGCCAGCAGTGTCCCCCTCGTCGGAGCCAAAAACATTCAGTACTTC
-	TRBJ1-5	TRBV6-5	15	TRBD1	CASSSTDRGRQPQHF	TGTGCCAGCAGTTCCACGGACAGGGGACGTCAGCCCCAGCATTTT
-	TRBJ1-2	TRBV6-5	13	-	CASRYTGNYGYTF	TGTGCCAGCAGGTACACAGGGAACTATGGCTACACCTTC
-	TRBJ2-1	TRBV30	11	-	CAWSVRGKQFF	TGTGCCTGGAGTGTACGGGGGAAGCAGTTCTTC
-	TRBJ1-1	TRBV27	13	-	CASSRQGHTEAFF	TGTGCCAGCAGTCGCCAGGGGCACACTGAAGCTTTCTTT
-	TRBJ2-7	TRBV19	12	-	CASRSSSYEQYF	TGTGCCAGTAGAAGTAGCTCCTACGAGCAGTACTTC
-	TRBJ2-1	TRBV11-2	17	TRBD2	CASSEGPQRGGLGEQFF	TGTGCCAGCAGCGAGGGGCCCCAGCGGGGGGGCCTCGGTGAGCAGTTCTTC
once	TRBJ1-1	TRBV7-9	13	TRBD1	CASSLRGRTEAFF	TGTGCCAGCAGCTTAAGGGGGCGGACTGAAGCTTTCTTT
-	TRBJ2-5	TRBV27	15	-	CASSFGRGAQETQYF	TGTGCCAGCAGTTTTGGTCGAGGGGCCCAAGAGACCCAGTACTTC
-	TRBJ2-5	TRBV2	14	-	CASRYSPSKETQYF	TGTGCCAGCAGGTATTCCCCCTCCAAAGAGACCCAGTACTTC
-	TRBJ2-1	TRBV2	12	-	CASSETGYEQFF	TGTGCCAGCAGTGAAACGGGGTATGAGCAGTTCTTC
-	TRBJ1-1	TRBV19	14	-	CASSMDWMNTEAFF	TGTGCCAGTAGTATGGATTGGATGAACACTGAAGCTTTCTTT
-	TRBJ2-5	TRBV3-1/TRBV3-2	11	-	CASSQVTTQYF	TGTGCCAGCAGCCAAGTGACGACCCAGTACTTC
-	TRBJ2-7	TRBV7-9	17	TRBD1	CASSLGDGQGRSYEQYF	TGTGCCAGCAGCTTAGGCGACGGACAGGGGCGCTCCTACGAGCAGTACTTC
-	TRBJ1-2	TRBV6-5	13	-	CASSYSQVARYTF	TGTGCCAGCAGTTACTCGCAGGTTGCGCGCTACACCTTC
-	TRBJ1-1	TRBV4-1	15	-	CASSYGQGPLTEAFF	TGCGCCAGCAGTTATGGGCAGGGCCCGCTCACTGAAGCTTTCTTT
-	TRBJ1-2	TRBV11-2	13	-	CASTSGMVDGYTF	TGTGCCAGCACTTCGGGGATGGTAGATGGCTACACCTTC
-	TRBJ1-3	TRBV28	14	-	CASSPLNSGNTIYF	TGTGCCAGCAGTCCCCTGAACTCTGGAAACACCATATATTTT
-	TRBJ1-3	TRBV4-1	13	-	CASSPPGGNTIYF	TGCGCCAGCAGCCCCCCCGGGGGAAACACCATATATTTT
-	TRBJ1-6	TRBV21-1	16	-	CASSKRRSRGGSPLHF	TGTGCCAGCAGCAAAAGGAGGAGCAGGGGGGGATCACCCCTCCACTTT
-	TRBJ2-7	TRBV3-1/TRBV3-2	13	-	CASSQAGSYEQYF	TGTGCCAGCAGCCAAGCTGGTAGCTACGAGCAGTACTTC
-	TRBJ2-2	TRBV18	14	-	CASSPPGDTGELFF	TGTGCCAGCTCACCACCGGGGGACACCGGGGAGCTGTTTTTT
-	TRBJ2-7	TRBV5-1	16	TRBD2	CASTLRPGGSSYEQYF	TGCGCCAGCACCCTCCGGCCGGGGGGGAGCTCCTACGAGCAGTACTTC
-	TRBJ1-1	TRBV6-5	13	-	CASRFTENTEAFF	TGTGCCAGCAGATTCACAGAGAACACTGAAGCTTTCTTT
once	TRBJ1-3	TRBV9	14	TRBD1	CASTGQGSGNTIYF	TGTGCCAGCACCGGACAGGGCTCTGGAAACACCATATATTTT
-	TRBJ2-2	TRBV25-1	14	-	CASRGLGDTGELFF	TGTGCCAGCAGAGGGTTGGGCGACACCGGGGAGCTGTTTTTT
-	TRBJ2-1	TRBV25-1	15	-	CASSEPRGAYNEQFF	TGTGCCAGCAGTGAACCTAGGGGGGCCTACAATGAGCAGTTCTTC
-	TRBJ2-1	TRBV5-4	15	TRBD1	CASSERQGDVHEQFF	TGTGCCAGCAGCGAGAGACAGGGGGATGTCCATGAGCAGTTCTTC
-	TRBJ1-6	TRBV20-1	11	-	CSASRNSPLHF	TGCAGTGCTAGCCGGAATTCACCCCTCCACTTT
-	TRBJ1-5	TRBV30	18	TRBD1	CAWSTHGQGGLGNQPQHF	TGTGCCTGGAGTACCCACGGACAGGGGGGTTTGGGCAATCAGCCCCAGCATTTT
few	TRBJ1-2	TRBV2	14	-	CASSEEGKGYGYTF	TGTGCCAGCAGTGAAGAGGGGAAAGGGTATGGCTACACCTTC
-	TRBJ1-5	TRBV18	14	TRBD1	CASSPGQGRQPQHF	TGTGCCAGCTCACCGGGACAGGGGAGGCAGCCCCAGCATTTT
-	TRBJ2-5	TRBV9	16	-	CASSVDPGLHQETQYF	TGTGCCAGCAGCGTAGATCCGGGACTCCACCAAGAGACCCAGTACTTC
-	TRBJ2-1	TRBV4-2	15	TRBD2	CASSQDGAGAAEQFF	TGTGCCAGCAGCCAAGATGGAGCGGGGGCGGCTGAGCAGTTCTTC
-	TRBJ1-1	TRBV28	12	-	CASSSGVAEAFF	TGTGCCAGCAGTTCTGGGGTCGCTGAAGCTTTCTTT
-	TRBJ2-7	TRBV7-2	13	-	CASSAGWGYEQYF	TGTGCCAGCAGCGCAGGGTGGGGCTACGAGCAGTACTTC
-	TRBJ1-3	TRBV4-3	15	TRBD1	CASSHRQGSGNTIYF	TGCGCCAGCAGCCACCGACAGGGTTCTGGAAACACCATATATTTT
-	TRBJ2-1	TRBV19	12	TRBD1	CASRTGYNEQFF	TGTGCCAGCCGGACAGGCTACAATGAGCAGTTCTTC
-	TRBJ2-1	TRBV4-1	16	TRBD1	CASSQSSGTGRNEQFF	TGCGCCAGCAGCCAATCATCCGGGACAGGGCGGAATGAGCAGTTCTTC
-	TRBJ2-1	TRBV7-9	15	-	CASSLAPGSYNEQFF	TGTGCCAGCAGCTTAGCGCCGGGGTCCTACAATGAGCAGTTCTTC
-	TRBJ1-3	TRBV5-1	13	-	CASSTGSGNTIYF	TGCGCCAGCAGTACGGGTTCCGGAAACACCATATATTTT
once	TRBJ1-1	TRBV7-3	14	TRBD1	CASSAGGSGTEAFF	TGTGCCAGCAGCGCAGGGGGAAGTGGAACTGAAGCTTTCTTT
few	TRBJ1-1	TRBV9	15	TRBD1	CASSVDGRVQGSCAF	TGTGCCAGCAGCGTAGACGGGCGGGTACAGGGGAGTTGTGCCTTT
-	TRBJ2-3	TRBV25-1	13	-	CASSRMATDTQYF	TGTGCCAGCAGTCGAATGGCCACAGATACGCAGTATTTT
-	TRBJ1-3	TRBV9	14	-	CASSFGYSGNTIYF	TGTGCCAGCAGCTTCGGCTACTCTGGAAACACCATATATTTT
-	TRBJ1-3	TRBV9	15	-	CASSSTASSGNTIYF	TGTGCCAGCAGCAGTACAGCCAGTTCTGGAAACACCATATATTTT
few	TRBJ2-2	TRBV2	14	-	CASFRQSLYGELFF	TGTGCCAGCTTCCGACAGTCCCTCTACGGGGAGCTGTTTTTT
-	TRBJ2-3	TRBV6-5	13	TRBD1	CASSNDRGDTQYF	TGTGCCAGCAGCAACGACAGGGGAGATACGCAGTATTTT
-	TRBJ2-5	TRBV14	13	-	CASSRAKGETQYF	TGTGCCAGCAGCCGCGCGAAGGGAGAGACCCAGTACTTC